This T cell receptor (beta chain) was sequenced for a study of T cell responses to AZD1222 COVID-19 vaccine. Study outcomes and limitations: An increase in Spike-specific TCR breadth and depth was observed after two AZD1222 doses. Possibly, clonal diversity was underestimated; donors were largely white British and included more females.

This clone has just one count. The antigen is undetermined. The table came from immunoSEQ multiplex PCR; TCRdb's copy has only in-frame clones and leaves some out. The repertoire consists of more than 110,000 clones, with 80% to 95% occurring once and the leading ten covering 3.1%. The CDR3 has 12 amino acids. From germline, CDR1 is SEHNR and CDR2 FQNEAQ (reference sequence). Trimming stripped 5 bases from V and 3 bases from J, with 8 bases between. This receptor was obtained from an adult in good health. The sequencing used peripheral blood, collected on day 0 of AZD1222 vaccination. The chain carries TRBV7-9 and TRBJ2-7; no definite D call. CDR3 nucleotides: TGTGCCAGCAGCCCGGACGGCTACGAGCAGTACTTC. This sequence encodes CASSPDGYEQYF.